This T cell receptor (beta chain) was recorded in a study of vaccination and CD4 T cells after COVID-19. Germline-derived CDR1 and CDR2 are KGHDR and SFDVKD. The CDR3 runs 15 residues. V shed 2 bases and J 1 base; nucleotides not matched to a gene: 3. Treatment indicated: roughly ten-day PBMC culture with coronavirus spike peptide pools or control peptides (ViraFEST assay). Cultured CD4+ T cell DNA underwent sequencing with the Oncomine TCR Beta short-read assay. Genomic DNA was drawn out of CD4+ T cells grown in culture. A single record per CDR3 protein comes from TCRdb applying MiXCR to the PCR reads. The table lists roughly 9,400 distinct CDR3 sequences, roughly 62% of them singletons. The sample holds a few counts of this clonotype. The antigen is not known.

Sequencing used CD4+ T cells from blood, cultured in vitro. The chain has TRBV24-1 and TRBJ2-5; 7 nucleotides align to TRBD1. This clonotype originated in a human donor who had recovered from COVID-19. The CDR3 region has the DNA TGTGCCACCAGTGATTACACAGGGGCCCAAGAGACCCAGTACTTC. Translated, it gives CATSDYTGAQETQYF.